The clone carrying this T cell receptor beta chain was counted at least ten times. Its antigen is undetermined. The sample originates from a study of CD8+CD57+ T cells in acquired aplastic anemia. Study-level background: Researchers reported that healthy donors averaged roughly 9.8 million reads for CD4+ cells.

Profiles of TCR beta VDJ and CDR3 were generated from a genomic DNA template. TCRdb reprocessed the reads via MiXCR and lists one record per CDR3 protein. Of approximately 70,000 distinct CDR3 sequences in the sample, roughly 58% are singletons; the top ten hold under 2.5%. Notes on the study in general: Between patients and controls, CD8+ Simpson's diversity did not vary significantly. Patients shared approximately 30 CD8+ CDR3 sequences with controls.

Sequencing was carried out using sorted CD4+, CD8+, or CD8+CD57+ T cells (not recorded which) from PBMCs. The receptor's source is a human donor in good health, serving as a control.

CDR3 in amino acids: CASSEGAGFSYEQYF. Here the CDR3 DNA reads TGTGCCAGCAGTGAGGGAGCGGGCTTCTCCTACGAGCAGTACTTC. V usage is TRBV6-1 and J usage is TRBJ2-7; D is perhaps TRBD2 (6 bases). This CDR3 is 15 amino acids long. Germline loops: CDR1 MNHNS, CDR2 SASEGT. Trimming left V 3 bases short and J 0 bases short, with 12 bases between.